This T cell receptor beta chain was profiled in a study of PD-1 blockade in classical Hodgkin lymphoma. Only in-frame clones appear in the TCRdb table, and some are missing; sequencing was by immunoSEQ multiplex PCR. In the table there are about 94,000 clones, 89% of which are singletons. Trimming removed 10 bases at V and 3 bases at J, with 4 bases between. CDR3 length: 10 residues. Study-level results: Why repertoires differed is undefined; disease activity or prior therapy possibly contributed.

Relapse after autologous stem cell transplantation occurred in every patient, and brentuximab vedotin exposure varied. Of note for this clone: The antigen is not known.

The starting material was peripheral blood mononuclear cells (PBMCs), obtained before the second cycle of nivolumab. The sequence came from a human donor with classical Hodgkin lymphoma. The chain combines TRBV5-3 with TRBJ2-2; D ambiguous. TRBV5-3 is an ORF for which the function is uncertain. CDR3 protein: CAGHTGELFF. The CDR3 DNA sequence: TGTGCCGGTCACACCGGGGAGCTGTTTTTT.